The source of this TCR beta chain is a study of stem cell transplantation in POMP-related autoinflammatory disease. Libraries were prepared by immunoSEQ multiplex PCR; TCRdb keeps only in-frame clonotypes and omits some of them. Here the sample spans about 8,600 clones, approximately 85% being singletons. The length of the CDR3 is 15 residues. With 4 bases removed from V and 9 bases from J, the gap between germline ends came to 16 bases. Germline CDR1 and CDR2: SNHLY and FYNNEI. This sample comprised CD8+ T cells from PBMCs, obtained after stem cell transplantation. The chain couples TRBV2 to TRBJ1-6, with a weak D call TRBD1 (6 bases). This receptor was identified in a human patient with POMP-related autoinflammation and immune dysregulation (PRAID). The graft donor may have given rise to some T cells. CDR3 DNA sequence: TGTGCCAGCAGTGGAGGGGGGCGCCGGGGTTCACCCCTCCACTTT. Protein product: CASSGGGRRGSPLHF.